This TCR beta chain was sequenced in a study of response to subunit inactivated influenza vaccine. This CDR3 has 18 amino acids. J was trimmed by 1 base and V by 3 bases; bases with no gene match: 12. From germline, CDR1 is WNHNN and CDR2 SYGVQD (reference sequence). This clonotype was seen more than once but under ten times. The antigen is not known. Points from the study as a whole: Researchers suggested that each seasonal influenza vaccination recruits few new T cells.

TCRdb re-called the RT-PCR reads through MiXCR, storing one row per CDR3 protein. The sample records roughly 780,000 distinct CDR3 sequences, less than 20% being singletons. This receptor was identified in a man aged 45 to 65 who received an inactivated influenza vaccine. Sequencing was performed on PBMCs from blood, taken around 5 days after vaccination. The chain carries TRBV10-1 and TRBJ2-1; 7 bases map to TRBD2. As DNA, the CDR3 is TGCGCCAGCAGTGAAATTCCCGAGGGAGGGATGTCCTACAATGAGCAGTTCTTC. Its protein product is CASSEIPEGGMSYNEQFF.